This TCR beta chain was recovered during a study of T cells expressing NK-cell markers. Germline-derived CDR1 and CDR2 are ENHRY and SYGVKD. The length of the CDR3 is 16 residues. From its re-call of the 5' RACE reads, TCRdb lists each CDR3 protein once, without DNA. This sample contains a few hundred thousand distinct CDR3 sequences. The chain combines TRBV10-3 with TRBJ2-1; the TCRdb D gene call, TRBD2, has no DNA to confirm it. Source material: blood T cells: a sorted CD56 or NKG2C T cell subset, CD4+ or CD8+ T cells, or bulk PBMC T cells (not recorded which). The sequence came from a man aged 18 to 70 in good health. This chain's CDR3 is CAIRTPTSGGVNEQFF.